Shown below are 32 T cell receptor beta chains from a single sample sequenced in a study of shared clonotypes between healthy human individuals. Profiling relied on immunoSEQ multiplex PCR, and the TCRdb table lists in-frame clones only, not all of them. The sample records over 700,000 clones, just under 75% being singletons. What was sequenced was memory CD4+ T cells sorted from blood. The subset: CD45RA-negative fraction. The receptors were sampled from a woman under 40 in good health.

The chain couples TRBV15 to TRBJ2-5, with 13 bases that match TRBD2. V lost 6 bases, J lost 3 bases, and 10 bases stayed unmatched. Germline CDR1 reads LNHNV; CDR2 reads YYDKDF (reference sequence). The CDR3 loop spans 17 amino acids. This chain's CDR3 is CATSRFAGTSGKETQYF. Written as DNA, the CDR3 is TGTGCCACCAGTCGCTTTGCCGGGACTAGCGGGAAAGAGACCCAGTACTTC.

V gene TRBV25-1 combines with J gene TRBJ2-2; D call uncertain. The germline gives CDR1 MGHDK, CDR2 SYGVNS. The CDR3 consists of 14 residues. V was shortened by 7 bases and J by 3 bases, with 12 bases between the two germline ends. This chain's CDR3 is CASTVGTYTGELFF. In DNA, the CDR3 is TGTGCCAGCACCGTAGGAACGTACACCGGGGAGCTGTTTTTT.

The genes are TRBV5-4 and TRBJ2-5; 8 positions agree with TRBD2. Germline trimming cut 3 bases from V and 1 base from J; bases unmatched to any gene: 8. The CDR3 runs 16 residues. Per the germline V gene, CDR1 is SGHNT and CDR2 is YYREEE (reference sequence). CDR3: CASSSPTSGVQETQYF. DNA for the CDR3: TGTGCCAGCAGCTCACCCACTAGCGGAGTCCAAGAGACCCAGTACTTC.

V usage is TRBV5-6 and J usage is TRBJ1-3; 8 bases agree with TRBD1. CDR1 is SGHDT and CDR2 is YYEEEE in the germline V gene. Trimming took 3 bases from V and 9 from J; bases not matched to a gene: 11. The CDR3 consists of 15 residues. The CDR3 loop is CASSSSAGTGVTIYF. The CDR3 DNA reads TGTGCCAGCAGCTCAAGTGCAGGGACAGGAGTCACCATATATTTT.

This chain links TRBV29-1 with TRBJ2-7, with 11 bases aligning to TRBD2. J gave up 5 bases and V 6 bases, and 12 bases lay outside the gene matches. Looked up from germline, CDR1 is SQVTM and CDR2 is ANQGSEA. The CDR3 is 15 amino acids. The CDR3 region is CSVRRVAGGPDEQYF. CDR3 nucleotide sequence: TGCAGCGTCCGACGAGTAGCGGGAGGGCCCGACGAGCAGTACTTC.

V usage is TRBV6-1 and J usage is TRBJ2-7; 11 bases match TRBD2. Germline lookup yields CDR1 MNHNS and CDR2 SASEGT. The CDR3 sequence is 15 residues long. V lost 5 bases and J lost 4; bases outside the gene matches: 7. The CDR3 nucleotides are TGTGCCAGCAGTCCCCTTACTAGCGGGAGTTACGAGCAGTACTTC. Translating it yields CASSPLTSGSYEQYF.

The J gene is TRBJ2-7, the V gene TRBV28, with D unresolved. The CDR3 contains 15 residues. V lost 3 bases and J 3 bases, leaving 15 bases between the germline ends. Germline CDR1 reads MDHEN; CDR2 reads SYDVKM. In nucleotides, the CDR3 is TGTGCCAGCAGTTTCAGTAGCTTTGGATACTACGAGCAGTACTTC. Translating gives CASSFSSFGYYEQYF.

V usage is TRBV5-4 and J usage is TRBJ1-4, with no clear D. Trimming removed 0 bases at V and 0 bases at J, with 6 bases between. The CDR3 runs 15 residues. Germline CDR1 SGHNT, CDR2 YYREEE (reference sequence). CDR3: CASSLAHATNEKLFF. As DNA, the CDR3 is TGTGCCAGCAGCTTGGCGCATGCAACTAATGAAAAACTGTTTTTT. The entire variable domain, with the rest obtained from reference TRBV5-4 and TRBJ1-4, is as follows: ETGVTQSPTHLIKTRGQQVTLRCSSQSGHNTVSWYQQALGQGPQFIFQYYREEENGRGNFPPRFSGLQFPNYSSELNVNALELDDSALYLCASSLAHATNEKLFFGSGTQLSVL.

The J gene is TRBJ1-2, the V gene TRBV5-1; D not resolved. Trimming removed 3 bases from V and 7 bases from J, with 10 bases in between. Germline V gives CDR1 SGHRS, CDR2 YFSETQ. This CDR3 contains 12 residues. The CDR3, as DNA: TGCGCCAGCAGCTCCGATCCTGGTGGCTACACCTTC. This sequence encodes CASSSDPGGYTF. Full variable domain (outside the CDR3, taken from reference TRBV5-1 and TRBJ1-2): KAGVTQTPRYLIKTRGQQVTLSCSPISGHRSVSWYQQTPGQGLQFLFEYFSETQRNKGNFPGRFSGRQFSNSRSEMNVSTLELGDSALYLCASSSDPGGYTFGSGTRLTVV.

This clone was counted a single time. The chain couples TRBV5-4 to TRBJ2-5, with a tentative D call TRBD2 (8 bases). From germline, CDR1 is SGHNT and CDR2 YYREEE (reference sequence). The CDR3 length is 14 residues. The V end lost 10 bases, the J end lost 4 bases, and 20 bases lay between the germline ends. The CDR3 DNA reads TGTGCCCTCAAGGGGGCGGGAGGACGAGAGACCCAGTACTTC. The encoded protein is CALKGAGGRETQYF.

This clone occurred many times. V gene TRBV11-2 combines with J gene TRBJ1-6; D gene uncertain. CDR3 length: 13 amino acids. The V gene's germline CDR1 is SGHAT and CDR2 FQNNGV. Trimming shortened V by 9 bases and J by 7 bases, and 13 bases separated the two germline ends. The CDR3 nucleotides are TGTGCCAGTACCCTGGGAACCAATTCACCCCTCCACTTT. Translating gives CASTLGTNSPLHF.

CDR3 DNA sequence: TGTGCCAGTACCCCGGGACAGGGGTATCAGCCCCAGCATTTT. Translated: CASTPGQGYQPQHF. The rearrangement links TRBV6-1 to TRBJ1-5; 10 bases are a match to TRBD1. The CDR3 is made up of 14 amino acids. From germline, CDR1 is MNHNS and CDR2 SASEGT. Trimming at V came to 9 bases and at J to 5 bases, leaving 7 bases not matched to a gene.

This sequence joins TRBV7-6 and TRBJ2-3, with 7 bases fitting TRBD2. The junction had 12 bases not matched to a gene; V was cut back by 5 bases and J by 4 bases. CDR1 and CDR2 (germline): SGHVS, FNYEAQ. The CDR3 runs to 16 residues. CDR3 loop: CASSPQPSGAADTQYF. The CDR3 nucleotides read TGTGCCAGCAGCCCTCAACCCAGCGGGGCGGCAGATACGCAGTATTTT.

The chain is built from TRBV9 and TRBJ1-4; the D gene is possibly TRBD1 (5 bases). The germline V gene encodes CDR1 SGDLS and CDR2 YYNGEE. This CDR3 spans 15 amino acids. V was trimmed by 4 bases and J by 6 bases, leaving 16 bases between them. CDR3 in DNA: TGTGCCAGCAGCTTGCTGGGGGAGGCCTATGAAAAACTGTTTTTT. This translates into CASSLLGEAYEKLFF.

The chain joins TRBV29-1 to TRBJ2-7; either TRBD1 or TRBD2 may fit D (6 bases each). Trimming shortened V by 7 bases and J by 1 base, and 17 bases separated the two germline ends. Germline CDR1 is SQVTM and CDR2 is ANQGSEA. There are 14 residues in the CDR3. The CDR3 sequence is CSAAGGTSSYEQYF. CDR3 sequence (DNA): TGCAGCGCCGCTGGAGGGACAAGTTCCTACGAGCAGTACTTC.

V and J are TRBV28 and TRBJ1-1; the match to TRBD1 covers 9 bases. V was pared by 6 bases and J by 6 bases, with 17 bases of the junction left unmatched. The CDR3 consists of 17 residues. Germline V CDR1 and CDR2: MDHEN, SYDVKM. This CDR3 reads CASSPLAGQGSSAEAFF. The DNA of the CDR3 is TGTGCCAGCAGCCCTTTGGCGGGACAGGGCTCGAGCGCTGAAGCTTTCTTT.

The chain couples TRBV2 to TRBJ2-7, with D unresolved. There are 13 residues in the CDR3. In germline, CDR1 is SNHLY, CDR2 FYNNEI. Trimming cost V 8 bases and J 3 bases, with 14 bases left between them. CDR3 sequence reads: CASGPGSIYEQYF. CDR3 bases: TGTGCCAGCGGTCCTGGTTCGATCTACGAGCAGTACTTC.

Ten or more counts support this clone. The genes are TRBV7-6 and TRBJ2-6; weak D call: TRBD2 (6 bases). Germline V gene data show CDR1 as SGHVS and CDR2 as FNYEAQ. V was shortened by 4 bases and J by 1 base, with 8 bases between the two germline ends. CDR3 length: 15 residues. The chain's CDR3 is CASSSGGSGANVLTF. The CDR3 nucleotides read TGTGCCAGCAGCTCCGGGGGATCTGGGGCCAACGTCCTGACTTTC. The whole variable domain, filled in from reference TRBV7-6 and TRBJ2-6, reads GAGVSQSPRYKVTKRGQDVALRCDPISGHVSLYWYRQALGQGPEFLTYFNYEAQQDKSGLPNDRFSAERPEGSISTLTIQRTEQRDSAMYRCASSSGGSGANVLTFGAGSRLTVL.

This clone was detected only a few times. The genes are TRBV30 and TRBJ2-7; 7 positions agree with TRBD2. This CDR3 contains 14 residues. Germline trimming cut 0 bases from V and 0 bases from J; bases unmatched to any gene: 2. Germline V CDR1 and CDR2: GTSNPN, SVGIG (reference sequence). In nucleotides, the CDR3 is TGTGCCTGGAGTGTCCGCGGGGGCTCCTACGAGCAGTACTTC. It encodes CAWSVRGGSYEQYF.

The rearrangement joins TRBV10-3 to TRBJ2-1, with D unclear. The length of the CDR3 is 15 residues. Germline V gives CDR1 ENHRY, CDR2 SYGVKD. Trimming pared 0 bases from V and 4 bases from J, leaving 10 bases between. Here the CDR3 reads CAISESLTEYNEQFF. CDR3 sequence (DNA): TGTGCCATCAGTGAGTCCCTCACGGAATACAATGAGCAGTTCTTC.

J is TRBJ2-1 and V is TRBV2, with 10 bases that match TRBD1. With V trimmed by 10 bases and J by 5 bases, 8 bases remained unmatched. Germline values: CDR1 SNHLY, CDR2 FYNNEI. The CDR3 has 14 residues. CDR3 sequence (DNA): TGTGCCACCAAGGGACAGGGGCAGAACAATGAGCAGTTCTTC. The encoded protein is CATKGQGQNNEQFF.

In DNA, the CDR3 is TGTGCCAGTAGTATCGGCAGGGGGTACTCGGACATTCAGTACTTC. Translating gives CASSIGRGYSDIQYF. This chain links TRBV19 with TRBJ2-4; 7 bases are shared with TRBD1. J gave up 8 bases and V 3 bases, and 10 bases lay outside the gene matches. The germline gives CDR1 LNHDA, CDR2 SQIVND (reference sequence). CDR3 length equals 15 residues.

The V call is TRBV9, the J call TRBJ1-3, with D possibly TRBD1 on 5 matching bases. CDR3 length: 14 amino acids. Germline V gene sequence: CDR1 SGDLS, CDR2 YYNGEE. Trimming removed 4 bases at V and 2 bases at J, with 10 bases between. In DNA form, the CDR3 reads TGTGCCAGCAGCCCGGGGACGGCTGGAAACACCATATATTTT. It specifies CASSPGTAGNTIYF.

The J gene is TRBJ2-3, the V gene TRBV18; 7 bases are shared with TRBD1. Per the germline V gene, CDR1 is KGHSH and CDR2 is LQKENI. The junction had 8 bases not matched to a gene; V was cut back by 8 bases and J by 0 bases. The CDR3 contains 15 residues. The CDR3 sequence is CASKNRQGSTDTQYF. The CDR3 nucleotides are TGTGCCAGCAAGAACCGACAGGGCAGCACAGATACGCAGTATTTT.

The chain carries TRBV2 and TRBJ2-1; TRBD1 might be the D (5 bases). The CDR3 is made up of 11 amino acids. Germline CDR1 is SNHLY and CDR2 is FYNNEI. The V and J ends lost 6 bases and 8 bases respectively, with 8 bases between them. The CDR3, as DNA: TGTGCCAGCAGAGGGGTTTATGAGCAGTTCTTC. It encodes CASRGVYEQFF.

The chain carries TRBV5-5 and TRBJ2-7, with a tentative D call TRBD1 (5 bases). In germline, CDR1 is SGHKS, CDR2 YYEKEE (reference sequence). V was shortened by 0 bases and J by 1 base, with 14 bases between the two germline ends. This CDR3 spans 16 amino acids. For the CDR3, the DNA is TGTGCCAGCAGCTTGGCTCCTTCGACAGTTTCCTACGAGCAGTACTTC. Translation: CASSLAPSTVSYEQYF.

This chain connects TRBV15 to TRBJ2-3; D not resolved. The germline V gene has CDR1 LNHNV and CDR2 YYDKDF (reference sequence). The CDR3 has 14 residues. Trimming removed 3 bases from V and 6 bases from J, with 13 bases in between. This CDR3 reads CATSSGTAPDTQYF. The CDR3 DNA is TGTGCCACCAGCAGTGGTACAGCCCCGGATACGCAGTATTTT.

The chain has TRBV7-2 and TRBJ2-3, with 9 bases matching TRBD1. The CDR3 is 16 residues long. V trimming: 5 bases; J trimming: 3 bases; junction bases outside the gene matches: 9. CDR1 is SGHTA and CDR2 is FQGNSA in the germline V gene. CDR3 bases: TGTGCCAGCAGCAAATACCTGACAGGGGGTACAGATACGCAGTATTTT. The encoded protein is CASSKYLTGGTDTQYF.

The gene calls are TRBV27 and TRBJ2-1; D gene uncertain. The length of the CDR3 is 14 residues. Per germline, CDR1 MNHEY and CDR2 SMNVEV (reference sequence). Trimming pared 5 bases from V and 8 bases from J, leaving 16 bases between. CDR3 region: CASSPTWGPYEQFF. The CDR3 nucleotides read TGTGCCAGCAGTCCTACGTGGGGTCCCTATGAGCAGTTCTTC.

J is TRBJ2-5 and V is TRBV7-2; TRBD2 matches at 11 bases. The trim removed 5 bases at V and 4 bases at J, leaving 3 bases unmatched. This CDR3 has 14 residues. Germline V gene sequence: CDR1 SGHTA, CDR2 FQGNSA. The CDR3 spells CASSQTSGIETQYF. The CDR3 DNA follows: TGTGCCAGCAGCCAGACTAGCGGGATAGAGACCCAGTACTTC.

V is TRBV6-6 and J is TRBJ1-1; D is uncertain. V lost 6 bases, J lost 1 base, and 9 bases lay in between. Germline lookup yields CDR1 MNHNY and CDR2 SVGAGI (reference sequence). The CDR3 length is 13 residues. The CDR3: CASSPTSNTEAFF. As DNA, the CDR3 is TGTGCCAGCAGCCCAACTTCGAACACTGAAGCTTTCTTT.

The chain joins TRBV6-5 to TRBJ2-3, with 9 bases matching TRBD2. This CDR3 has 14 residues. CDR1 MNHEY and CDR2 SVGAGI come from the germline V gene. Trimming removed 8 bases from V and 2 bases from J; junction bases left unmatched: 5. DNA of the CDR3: TGTGCCAGCTTTAGCGGGAGAATCACAGATACGCAGTATTTT. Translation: CASFSGRITDTQYF.